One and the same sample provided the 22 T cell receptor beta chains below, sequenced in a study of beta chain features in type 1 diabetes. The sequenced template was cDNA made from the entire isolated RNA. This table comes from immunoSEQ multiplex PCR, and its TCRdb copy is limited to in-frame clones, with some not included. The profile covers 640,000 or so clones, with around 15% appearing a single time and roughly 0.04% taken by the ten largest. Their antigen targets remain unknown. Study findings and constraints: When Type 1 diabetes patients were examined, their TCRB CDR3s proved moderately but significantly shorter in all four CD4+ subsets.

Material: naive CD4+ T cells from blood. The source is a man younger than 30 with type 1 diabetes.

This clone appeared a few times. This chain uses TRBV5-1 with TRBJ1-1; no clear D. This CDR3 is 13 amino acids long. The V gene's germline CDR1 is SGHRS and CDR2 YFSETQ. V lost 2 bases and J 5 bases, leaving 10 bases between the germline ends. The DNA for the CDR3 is TGCGCCAGCAGCTTTTTGTGGGAAACTGAAGCTTTCTTT. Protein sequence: CASSFLWETEAFF.

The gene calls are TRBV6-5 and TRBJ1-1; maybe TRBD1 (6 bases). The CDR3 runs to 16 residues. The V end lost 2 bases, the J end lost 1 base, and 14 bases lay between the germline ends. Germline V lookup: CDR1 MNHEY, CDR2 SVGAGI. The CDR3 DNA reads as TGTGCCAGCAGTTACCCCTTCTCAGGGGAGAACACTGAAGCTTTCTTT. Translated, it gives CASSYPFSGENTEAFF.

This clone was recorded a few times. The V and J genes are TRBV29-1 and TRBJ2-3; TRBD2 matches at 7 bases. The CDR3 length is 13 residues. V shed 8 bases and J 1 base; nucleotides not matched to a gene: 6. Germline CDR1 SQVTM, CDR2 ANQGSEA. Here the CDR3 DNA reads TGCAGCTCGGGACTAAGCGGCACAGATACGCAGTATTTT. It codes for CSSGLSGTDTQYF.

This CDR3 is CASSRVSDYEQYF. For the CDR3, the DNA is TGTGCCAGCAGCCGGGTCTCCGACTACGAGCAGTACTTC. The V call is TRBV7-2, the J call TRBJ2-7; D uncertain. V gave up 5 bases and J gave up 3 bases, with 11 bases separating them. This CDR3 contains 13 residues. Germline CDR1 reads SGHTA; CDR2 reads FQGNSA.

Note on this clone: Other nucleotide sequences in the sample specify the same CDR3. The CDR3 loop reads CASSLGSRGPNEQYF. In DNA, the CDR3 is TGTGCCAGCAGCTTAGGGTCCCGAGGGCCTAACGAGCAGTACTTC. The V gene is TRBV13, the J gene TRBJ2-7, with D possibly matching TRBD2 (5 bases). Trimming took 0 bases from V and 5 from J, leaving 14 bases between them. The CDR3 consists of 15 residues. The germline gives CDR1 PRHDT, CDR2 FYEKMQ (reference sequence).

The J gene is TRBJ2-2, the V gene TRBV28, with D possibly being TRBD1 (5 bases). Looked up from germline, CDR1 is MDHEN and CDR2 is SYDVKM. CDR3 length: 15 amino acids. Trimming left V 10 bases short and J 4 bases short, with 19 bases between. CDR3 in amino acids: CATRALLVVTGELFF. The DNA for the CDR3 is TGTGCCACCAGGGCCCTGCTCGTCGTCACCGGGGAGCTGTTTTTT.

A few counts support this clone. CDR3 sequence reads: CASSYGTSGPSYEQYF. The CDR3 nucleotides are TGTGCCAGCAGCTACGGGACTAGCGGACCCTCCTACGAGCAGTACTTC. This chain links TRBV5-4 with TRBJ2-7; 11 bases line up with TRBD2. Losses at the gene ends were 3 bases for V and 0 bases for J; bases not matched to a gene: 5. The CDR3 runs to 16 residues. Germline loops: CDR1 SGHNT, CDR2 YYREEE (reference sequence). Complete variable domain (other parts from reference TRBV5-4 and TRBJ2-7): ETGVTQSPTHLIKTRGQQVTLRCSSQSGHNTVSWYQQALGQGPQFIFQYYREEENGRGNFPPRFSGLQFPNYSSELNVNALELDDSALYLCASSYGTSGPSYEQYFGPGTRLTVT.

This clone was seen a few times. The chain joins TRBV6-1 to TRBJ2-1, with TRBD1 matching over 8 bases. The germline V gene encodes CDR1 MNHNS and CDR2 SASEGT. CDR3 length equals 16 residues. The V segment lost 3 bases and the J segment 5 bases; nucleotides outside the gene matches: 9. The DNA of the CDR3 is TGTGCCAGCAGTGATGTAGGACAGGGTATCCACAATGAGCAGTTCTTC. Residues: CASSDVGQGIHNEQFF.

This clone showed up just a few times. The CDR3, as DNA: TGTGCCAGCAGCTACACAGGGCCCGGGGCCAACGTCCTGACTTTC. This codes for CASSYTGPGANVLTF. The rearrangement joins TRBV28 to TRBJ2-6, with D tentatively TRBD1 (6 bases). The length of the CDR3 is 15 residues. Trimming pared 6 bases from V and 4 bases from J, leaving 13 bases between. Per germline, CDR1 MDHEN and CDR2 SYDVKM.

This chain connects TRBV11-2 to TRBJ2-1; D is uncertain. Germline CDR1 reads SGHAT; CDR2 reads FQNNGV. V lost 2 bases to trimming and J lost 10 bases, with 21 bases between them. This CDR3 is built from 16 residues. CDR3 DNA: TGTGCCAGCAGCTTATCGCCCGGAGCCGCTACTCGAGAGCAGTTCTTC. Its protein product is CASSLSPGAATREQFF.

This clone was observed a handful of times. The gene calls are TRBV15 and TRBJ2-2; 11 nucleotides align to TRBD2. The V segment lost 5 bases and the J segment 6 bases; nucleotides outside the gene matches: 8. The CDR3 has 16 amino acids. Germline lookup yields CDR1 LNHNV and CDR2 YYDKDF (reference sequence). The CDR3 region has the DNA TGTGCCACCAGCGGAGTTAGCGGGAGGGCCGCCGGGGAGCTGTTTTTT. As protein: CATSGVSGRAAGELFF.

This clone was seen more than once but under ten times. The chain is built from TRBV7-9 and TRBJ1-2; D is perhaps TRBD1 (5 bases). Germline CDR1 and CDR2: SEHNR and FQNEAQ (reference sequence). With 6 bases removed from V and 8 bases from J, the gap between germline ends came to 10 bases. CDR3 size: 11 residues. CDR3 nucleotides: TGTGCCAGCAGTCCCGACAGCGGCTACACCTTC. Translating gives CASSPDSGYTF.

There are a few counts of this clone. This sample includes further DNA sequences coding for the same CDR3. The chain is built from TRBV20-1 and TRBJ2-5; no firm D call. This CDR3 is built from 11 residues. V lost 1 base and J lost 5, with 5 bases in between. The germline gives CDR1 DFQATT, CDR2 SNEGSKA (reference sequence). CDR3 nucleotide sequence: TGCAGTGCTAGAGGGGGTGAGACCCAGTACTTC. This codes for CSARGGETQYF.

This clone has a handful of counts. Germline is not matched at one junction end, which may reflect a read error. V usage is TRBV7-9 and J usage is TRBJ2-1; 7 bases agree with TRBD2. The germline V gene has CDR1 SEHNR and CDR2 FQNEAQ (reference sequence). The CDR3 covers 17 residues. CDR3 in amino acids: CASSRPPGGRDYDEQFF. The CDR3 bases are TGTGCCAGCAGCCGGCCCCCCGGCGGGAGAGACTACGATGAGCAGTTCTTC.

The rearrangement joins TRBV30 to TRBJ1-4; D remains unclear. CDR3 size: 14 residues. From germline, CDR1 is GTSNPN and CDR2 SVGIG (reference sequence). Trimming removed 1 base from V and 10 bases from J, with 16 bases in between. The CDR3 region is CAWSAPSYLVKLFF. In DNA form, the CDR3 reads TGTGCCTGGAGTGCCCCCTCGTACCTTGTAAAACTGTTTTTT. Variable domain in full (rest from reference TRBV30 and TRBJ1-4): SQTIHQWPATLVQPVGSPLSLECTVEGTSNPNLYWYRQAAGRGLQLLFYSVGIGQISSEVPQNLSASRPQDRQFILSSKKLLLSDSGFYLCAWSAPSYLVKLFFGSGTQLSVL.

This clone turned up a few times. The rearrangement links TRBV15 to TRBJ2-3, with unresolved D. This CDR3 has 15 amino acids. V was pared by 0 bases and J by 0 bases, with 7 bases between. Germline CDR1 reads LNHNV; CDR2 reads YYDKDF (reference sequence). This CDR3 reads CATSRDPASTDTQYF. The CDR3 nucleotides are TGTGCCACCAGCAGAGATCCCGCTAGCACAGATACGCAGTATTTT.

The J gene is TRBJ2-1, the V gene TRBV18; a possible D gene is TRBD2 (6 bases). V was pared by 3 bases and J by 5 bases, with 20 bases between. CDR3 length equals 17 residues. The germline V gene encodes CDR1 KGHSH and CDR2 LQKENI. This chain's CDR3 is CASSPNGGAGTHNEQFF. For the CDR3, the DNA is TGTGCCAGCTCACCCAACGGGGGAGCGGGTACGCACAATGAGCAGTTCTTC.

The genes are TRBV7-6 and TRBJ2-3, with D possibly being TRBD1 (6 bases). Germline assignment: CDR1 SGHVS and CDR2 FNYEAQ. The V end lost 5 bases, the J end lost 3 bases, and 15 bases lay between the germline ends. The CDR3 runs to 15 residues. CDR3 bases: TGTGCCAGCAGCCGAAGCCTCACAGGGACAGATACGCAGTATTTT. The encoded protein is CASSRSLTGTDTQYF.

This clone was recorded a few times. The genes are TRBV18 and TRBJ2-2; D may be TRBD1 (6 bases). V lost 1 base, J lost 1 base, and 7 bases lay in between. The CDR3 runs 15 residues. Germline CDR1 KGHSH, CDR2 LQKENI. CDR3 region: CASSPLGGNTGELFF. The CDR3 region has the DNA TGTGCCAGCTCACCACTAGGGGGGAACACCGGGGAGCTGTTTTTT.

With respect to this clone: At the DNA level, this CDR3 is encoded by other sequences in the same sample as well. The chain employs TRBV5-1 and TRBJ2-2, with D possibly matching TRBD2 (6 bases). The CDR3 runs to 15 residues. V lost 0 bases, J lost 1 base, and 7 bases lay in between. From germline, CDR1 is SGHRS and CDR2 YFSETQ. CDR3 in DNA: TGCGCCAGCAGCTTGGACGGGAGGAACACCGGGGAGCTGTTTTTT. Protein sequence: CASSLDGRNTGELFF.

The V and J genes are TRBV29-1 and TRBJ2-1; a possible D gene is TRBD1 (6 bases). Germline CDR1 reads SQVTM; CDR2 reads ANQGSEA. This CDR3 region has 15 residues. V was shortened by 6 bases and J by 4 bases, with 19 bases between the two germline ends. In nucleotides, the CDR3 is TGCAGCGTCCAAGGGACACCAGCCTCATACAATGAGCAGTTCTTC. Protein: CSVQGTPASYNEQFF.

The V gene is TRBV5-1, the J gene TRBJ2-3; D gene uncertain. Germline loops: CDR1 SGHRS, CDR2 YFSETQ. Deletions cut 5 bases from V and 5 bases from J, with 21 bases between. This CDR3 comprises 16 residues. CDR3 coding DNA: TGCGCCAGCAGAGTAACGACTCGCCCGGGCGGAGATACGCAGTATTTT. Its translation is CASRVTTRPGGDTQYF.